The clone carrying this TCR beta chain was seen many times. As yet, its antigen is unknown. With iRepertoire HTBI primers and Arm-PCR of CDR3 regions, TCR beta libraries were built. Authors' analysis steps: Identification of gene segments yielded 60 to 80 TRBV and about 14 TRBJ across samples. MiXCR was run by TCRdb on the multiplex PCR reads, yielding one entry per CDR3 protein. The V and J calls shown here were made by TCRdb, not taken from the authors' results. The sample carries around 450,000 distinct CDR3 sequences, under 25% recorded once. V lost 4 bases, J lost 0 bases, and 18 bases lay in between. The CDR3 contains 17 residues. Germline CDR1 is SGHVS and CDR2 is FNYEAQ. This specimen comes from a study of regulatory T cells in long-lasting Graves disease. Time point: persistent/refractory GD, antithyroid drugs over 5 years with positive TRAb. Scientists built the TCR library using RNA that was extracted from PBMCs. American Thyroid Association guidelines were used to diagnose Graves' disease.

General study findings and limits: Persistent disease was associated with favored TRBV28 usage and with favored use of TRBJ1-2 and TRBJ2-5. The TCR repertoire of persistent Graves' patients was less diverse than that of newly diagnosed ones.

The rearrangement joins TRBV7-6 to TRBJ1-1, with D perhaps TRBD1 (5 bases). The clonotype comes from a female donor with Graves disease. The specimen comprised peripheral blood mononuclear cells (PBMCs), sampled when the disease was refractory, from a patient treated with antithyroid drugs. The CDR3 protein is CASSSPGWGGMNTEAFF. In nucleotides, the CDR3 is TGTGCCAGCAGCTCCCCTGGCTGGGGCGGTATGAACACTGAAGCTTTCTTT.